The 29 T cell receptor beta chains listed next were all sequenced from one sample in a study of human versus mouse CDR3 diversity and MHC coevolution. Sequencing used immunoSEQ multiplex PCR; TCRdb keeps in-frame clones, though not all of them. The sample yields about 77,000 clones, 80% to 95% seen once. The sequenced sample consisted of naive CD4+ T cells from blood. Subset noted: CD45RO-negative CD62L-positive naive CD4 T cells. These receptors originate from a person aged 30-69 years in good health.

The chain combines TRBV7-6 with TRBJ2-1; 9 bases fit TRBD2. Germline V gene lookup returns CDR1 SGHVS and CDR2 FNYEAQ. The CDR3 length is 18 residues. After removal of 2 bases from V and 7 bases from J, the junction contained 15 bases not matched to a gene. The CDR3 protein is CASSLIVGGGALLNEQFF. CDR3 nucleotide sequence: TGTGCCAGCAGCTTAATAGTTGGCGGGGGGGCCTTGTTAAATGAGCAGTTCTTC. The complete variable domain, with remaining parts taken from reference TRBV7-6 and TRBJ2-1, reads GAGVSQSPRYKVTKRGQDVALRCDPISGHVSLYWYRQALGQGPEFLTYFNYEAQQDKSGLPNDRFSAERPEGSISTLTIQRTEQRDSAMYRCASSLIVGGGALLNEQFFGPGTRLTVL.

Notes on this clone: The sample carries other DNA sequences with the same CDR3. The chain has TRBV6-1 and TRBJ1-5; D ambiguous. This CDR3 contains 15 residues. V was trimmed by 3 bases and J by 0 bases, leaving 9 bases between them. From germline, CDR1 is MNHNS and CDR2 SASEGT. CDR3 coding DNA: TGTGCCAGCAGTGAGGGAGGCTATAGCAATCAGCCCCAGCATTTT. It encodes CASSEGGYSNQPQHF.

J is TRBJ2-3 and V is TRBV9; D is unclear. V lost 0 bases and J lost 1, with 9 bases in between. The length of the CDR3 is 15 residues. CDR1 and CDR2 from the germline V gene are SGDLS and YYNGEE. CDR3 protein: CASSVVREGTDTQYF. In DNA, the CDR3 is TGTGCCAGCAGCGTAGTGAGAGAGGGCACAGATACGCAGTATTTT.

The rearrangement uses TRBV30 and TRBJ2-7, with unresolved D. This CDR3 contains 12 residues. The germline V gene encodes CDR1 GTSNPN and CDR2 SVGIG (reference sequence). V lost 0 bases and J lost 3, with 6 bases in between. CDR3 protein: CAWSVAGYEQYF. Written as DNA, the CDR3 is TGTGCCTGGAGTGTTGCCGGCTACGAGCAGTACTTC.

The genes are TRBV9 and TRBJ1-5, with a weak D call TRBD1 (5 bases). The CDR3 contains 14 residues. V lost 3 bases and J lost 2, with 9 bases in between. CDR1 and CDR2 from the germline V gene are SGDLS and YYNGEE. CDR3 DNA sequence: TGTGCCAGCAGCGAAAGGGGCGGCAATCAGCCCCAGCATTTT. Translating it yields CASSERGGNQPQHF.

This clone has just one count. The chain joins TRBV18 to TRBJ1-5; a weak D match, TRBD1 (5 bases). Per germline, CDR1 KGHSH and CDR2 LQKENI. The CDR3 is 18 residues long. The ends were cut back, 2 bases at V and 2 bases at J, with 19 bases in the middle. Here the CDR3 reads CASSPGVQGGGGNQPQHF. The CDR3 DNA is TGTGCCAGCTCACCAGGGGTGCAGGGAGGCGGAGGCAATCAGCCCCAGCATTTT.

The rearrangement uses TRBV28 and TRBJ1-2, with TRBD1 matching 9 bases. J gave up 4 bases and V 7 bases, and 7 bases lay outside the gene matches. Germline V gene data show CDR1 as MDHEN and CDR2 as SYDVKM. The CDR3 spans 14 residues. Here the CDR3 reads CASNAPGQGYGYTF. The CDR3 DNA reads as TGTGCCAGCAACGCTCCGGGACAGGGCTATGGCTACACCTTC.

The V gene is TRBV6-5, the J gene TRBJ1-5; no reliable D call. Germline assignment: CDR1 MNHEY and CDR2 SVGAGI. Trimming removed 6 bases at V and 11 bases at J, with 14 bases between. This CDR3 has 12 residues. Written as DNA, the CDR3 is TGTGCCAGCAGGCACCAAGAATCAGCCCAGCATTTT. Its protein product is CASRHQESAQHF.

The V gene is TRBV18, the J gene TRBJ1-4; 8 bases fit TRBD1. V lost 3 bases, J lost 6 bases, and 3 bases stayed unmatched. CDR1 and CDR2 from the germline V gene are KGHSH and LQKENI. The CDR3 is 14 amino acids. The CDR3 DNA sequence: TGTGCCAGCTCACCGACAGGGGTGGATGAAAAACTGTTTTTT. Its translation is CASSPTGVDEKLFF.

The rearrangement uses TRBV27 and TRBJ1-1; no definite D call. The CDR3 runs 14 residues. Germline CDR1 reads MNHEY; CDR2 reads SMNVEV (reference sequence). Trimming removed 5 bases at V and 1 base at J, with 11 bases between. The CDR3 region has the DNA TGTGCCAGCAGTACGGGAGGAGCGAACACTGAAGCTTTCTTT. Translation gives CASSTGGANTEAFF.

This clone was seen a single time. V is TRBV29-1 and J is TRBJ2-1, with 7 bases identical to TRBD2. The CDR3 has 15 residues. The germline V gene encodes CDR1 SQVTM and CDR2 ANQGSEA. V dropped 2 bases and J dropped 6; count of bases not matched to a gene: 10. Here the CDR3 reads CSVEPRTGGINEQFF. The CDR3 DNA reads as TGCAGCGTTGAACCCAGGACGGGAGGAATCAATGAGCAGTTCTTC.

The chain links TRBV28 to TRBJ1-5; maybe TRBD1 (5 bases). Germline CDR1 MDHEN, CDR2 SYDVKM. V was clipped by 3 bases and J by 3 bases, with 12 bases between them. The CDR3 is 15 amino acids. CDR3 protein: CASSLGRGFNQPQHF. CDR3 sequence (DNA): TGTGCCAGCAGTTTGGGACGGGGGTTCAATCAGCCCCAGCATTTT.

This chain connects TRBV19 to TRBJ1-2, with 10 bases matching TRBD1. The germline gives CDR1 LNHDA, CDR2 SQIVND (reference sequence). The CDR3 is made up of 14 amino acids. V shed 3 bases and J 6 bases; nucleotides not matched to a gene: 4. CDR3 sequence (DNA): TGTGCCAGTAGTATCGACAGGGGGCGCGATGGCTACACCTTC. Residues: CASSIDRGRDGYTF.

The chain links TRBV15 to TRBJ1-2; D remains ambiguous. The V and J ends lost 0 bases and 7 bases respectively, with 18 bases between them. The CDR3 has 16 amino acids. The germline V gene encodes CDR1 LNHNV and CDR2 YYDKDF (reference sequence). The CDR3 here is CATSRDLSPGSGGYTF. In DNA, the CDR3 is TGTGCCACCAGCAGAGATCTCTCGCCCGGGAGCGGTGGCTACACCTTC.

J is TRBJ2-5 and V is TRBV5-4; 7 bases line up with TRBD2. V trimming: 6 bases; J trimming: 1 base; junction bases outside the gene matches: 9. Germline values: CDR1 SGHNT, CDR2 YYREEE (reference sequence). The CDR3 loop spans 15 amino acids. In DNA form, the CDR3 reads TGTGCCAGCACCGACCTTAGACTAGCCCAAGAGACCCAGTACTTC. Protein sequence: CASTDLRLAQETQYF.

J is TRBJ1-1 and V is TRBV29-1; TRBD1 might be the D (5 bases). The CDR3 totals 13 residues. V dropped 4 bases and J dropped 2 bases, with 11 bases sitting between them. Germline CDR1 is SQVTM and CDR2 is ANQGSEA. CDR3 residues: CSVGRQGNTEAFF. The CDR3 DNA reads as TGCAGCGTTGGTCGGCAGGGTAACACTGAAGCTTTCTTT.

The V gene is TRBV7-8, the J gene TRBJ2-5, with 9 positions matching TRBD1. With 2 bases clipped from V and 5 bases from J, the junction kept 9 bases outside the gene matches. CDR1 SGHVS and CDR2 FQNEAQ come from the germline V gene. CDR3 size: 16 residues. CDR3 bases: TGTGCCAGCAGCTTACCCGGACAGGGGAGGTTGGAGACCCAGTACTTC. This gives the protein CASSLPGQGRLETQYF. The variable domain in full, with the rest retrieved from reference TRBV7-8 and TRBJ2-5, is GAGVSQSPRYKVAKRGQDVALRCDPISGHVSLFWYQQALGQGPEFLTYFQNEAQLDKSGLPSDRFFAERPEGSVSTLKIQRTQQEDSAVYLCASSLPGQGRLETQYFGPGTRLLVL.

The rearrangement uses TRBV18 and TRBJ1-1; no definite D call. Trimming cost V 3 bases and J 2 bases, with 10 bases left between them. This CDR3 contains 14 residues. Germline V gene data show CDR1 as KGHSH and CDR2 as LQKENI. This chain's CDR3 is CASSPPTGNTEAFF. CDR3 sequence (DNA): TGTGCCAGCTCACCGCCGACGGGTAACACTGAAGCTTTCTTT.

J is TRBJ2-5 and V is TRBV7-6; a possible D gene is TRBD2 (5 bases). Germline V gene data show CDR1 as SGHVS and CDR2 as FNYEAQ. CDR3 length: 16 amino acids. Trimming shortened V by 1 base and J by 1 base, and 13 bases separated the two germline ends. CDR3 loop: CASSLVSGSVQETQYF. As DNA, the CDR3 is TGTGCCAGCAGCTTAGTATCTGGTAGCGTCCAAGAGACCCAGTACTTC.

The chain uses TRBV2 and TRBJ2-2, with 7 nucleotides matching TRBD2. V shed 4 bases and J 1 base; nucleotides not matched to a gene: 3. Germline V gene data show CDR1 as SNHLY and CDR2 as FYNNEI. This CDR3 spans 15 amino acids. The CDR3 protein is CASSVTSENTGELFF. The DNA of the CDR3 is TGTGCCAGCAGTGTAACTAGCGAGAACACCGGGGAGCTGTTTTTT. The variable domain in full, completed from reference TRBV2 and TRBJ2-2, reads EPEVTQTPSHQVTQMGQEVILRCVPISNHLYFYWYRQILGQKVEFLVSFYNNEISEKSEIFDDQFSVERPDGSNFTLKIRSTKLEDSAMYFCASSVTSENTGELFFGEGSRLTVL.

The chain recombines TRBV6-6 with TRBJ1-2; a possible D gene is TRBD1 (6 bases). The CDR3 sequence is 13 residues long. The V end lost 6 bases, the J end lost 1 base, and 9 bases lay between the germline ends. Germline V gives CDR1 MNHNY, CDR2 SVGAGI (reference sequence). The CDR3 bases are TGTGCCAGCAGCCCACAGGGTAACTATGGCTACACCTTC. Amino acids: CASSPQGNYGYTF.

This clone has just one count. The chain uses TRBV7-9 and TRBJ1-2, with D perhaps TRBD1 (6 bases). This CDR3 comprises 16 residues. V lost 7 bases and J lost 5, with 23 bases in between. Germline V gene lookup returns CDR1 SEHNR and CDR2 FQNEAQ (reference sequence). Here the CDR3 reads CASTQGSTGPYYGYTF. In DNA form, the CDR3 reads TGTGCCAGCACACAGGGCTCCACGGGCCCCTATTATGGCTACACCTTC.

The J gene is TRBJ2-5, the V gene TRBV28, with no clear D. The CDR3 sequence is 14 residues long. Germline assignment: CDR1 MDHEN and CDR2 SYDVKM. Trimming removed 0 bases at V and 1 base at J, with 6 bases between. CDR3 bases: TGTGCCAGCAGTTTATGGAACATCCAAGAGACCCAGTACTTC. Protein sequence: CASSLWNIQETQYF.

The V gene is TRBV7-8, the J gene TRBJ1-2; 11 bases agree with TRBD1. J was trimmed by 8 bases and V by 1 base; bases with no gene match: 6. Germline V CDR1 and CDR2: SGHVS, FQNEAQ. The CDR3 loop spans 15 amino acids. The CDR3 DNA reads as TGTGCCAGCAGCTTAGATGGACAGGGGGCGCCCGGCTACACCTTC. Amino acid sequence: CASSLDGQGAPGYTF.

In DNA, the CDR3 is TGTGCCAGTAGTACCTACTCCGGGTCTTTTTATGGCTACACCTTC. Translating gives CASSTYSGSFYGYTF. The chain carries TRBV19 and TRBJ1-2; D is unclear. The CDR3 has 15 residues. Trimming removed 4 bases from V and 5 bases from J, with 17 bases in between. Germline values: CDR1 LNHDA, CDR2 SQIVND (reference sequence).

This clone appeared once. The rearrangement links TRBV2 to TRBJ2-1; D might be TRBD1 (6 bases). Germline V gene lookup returns CDR1 SNHLY and CDR2 FYNNEI. Trimming stripped 11 bases from V and 9 bases from J, with 20 bases between. The CDR3 runs to 13 residues. The CDR3: CAGNQDSRSEQFF. In DNA form, the CDR3 reads TGTGCCGGAAACCAGGACAGTAGAAGTGAGCAGTTCTTC.

The chain couples TRBV27 to TRBJ1-4, with D possibly being TRBD1 (6 bases). V was shortened by 3 bases and J by 0 bases, with 14 bases between the two germline ends. This CDR3 is built from 17 residues. CDR1 is MNHEY, CDR2 SMNVEV, per germline (reference sequence). CDR3 amino acids: CASSFDGQPATNEKLFF. The CDR3 DNA reads as TGTGCCAGCAGTTTCGATGGACAGCCAGCAACTAATGAAAAACTGTTTTTT.

The rearrangement joins TRBV30 to TRBJ2-7, with a weak D call TRBD2 (5 bases). Between the trimmed V and J ends, which lost 2 bases and 7 bases, there was a span of 12 bases. Germline V lookup: CDR1 GTSNPN, CDR2 SVGIG (reference sequence). The CDR3 sequence is 12 residues long. CDR3 DNA: TGTGCCTGGAGTAGGTCCCGGGGAGAGCAGTACTTC. Protein sequence: CAWSRSRGEQYF.

This clone was found once. The chain employs TRBV11-1 and TRBJ2-2; 9 bases line up with TRBD1. CDR1 SGHAT and CDR2 FQDESV come from the germline V gene (reference sequence). Germline trimming cut 8 bases from V and 4 bases from J; bases unmatched to any gene: 5. This CDR3 has 14 residues. The CDR3 DNA reads as TGTGCCAGCGAGGGACAGGGCATCACCGGGGAGCTGTTTTTT. This sequence encodes CASEGQGITGELFF. Full variable domain (missing parts from reference TRBV11-1 and TRBJ2-2): EAEVAQSPRYKITEKSQAVAFWCDPISGHATLYWYRQILGQGPELLVQFQDESVVDDSQLPKDRFSAERLKGVDSTLKIQPAELGDSAMYLCASEGQGITGELFFGEGSRLTVL.